The clone carrying this T cell receptor beta chain was found once. Germline CDR1 is LGHNA and CDR2 is YSLEER. Trimming at V came to 0 bases and at J to 7 bases, leaving 24 bases not matched to a gene. The CDR3 spans 22 residues. Authors' data handling: Scientists estimated how many nucleated cells there were by amplifying reference gene primers. Data came from immunoSEQ multiplex PCR; TCRdb stores just in-frame clones and leaves some out. V and J calls plus clone size are reproduced from that table; the DNA served to infer D and trimming. The table shows 150,000 to 200,000 clones, with about 85% occurring only once. This entry comes from a study of blood T cell repertoires in COVID-19. In the study overall: Collection of acute and convalescent COVID-19 samples took place in the United States, Italy and Spain. In each case, the material was cDNA or gDNA derived from T cells, B-cell-depleted T cells, or PBMCs.

The receptor was isolated from a man in his 70s with active or convalescent COVID-19. This chain links TRBV4-3 with TRBJ1-6; the match to TRBD1 covers 7 bases. Material: peripheral blood. The CDR3 sequence: CASSQEGLLGGGRQGRNSPLHF. DNA of the CDR3: TGCGCCAGCAGCCAAGAGGGGCTGCTGGGGGGTGGTAGACAGGGTAGGAATTCACCCCTCCACTTT.